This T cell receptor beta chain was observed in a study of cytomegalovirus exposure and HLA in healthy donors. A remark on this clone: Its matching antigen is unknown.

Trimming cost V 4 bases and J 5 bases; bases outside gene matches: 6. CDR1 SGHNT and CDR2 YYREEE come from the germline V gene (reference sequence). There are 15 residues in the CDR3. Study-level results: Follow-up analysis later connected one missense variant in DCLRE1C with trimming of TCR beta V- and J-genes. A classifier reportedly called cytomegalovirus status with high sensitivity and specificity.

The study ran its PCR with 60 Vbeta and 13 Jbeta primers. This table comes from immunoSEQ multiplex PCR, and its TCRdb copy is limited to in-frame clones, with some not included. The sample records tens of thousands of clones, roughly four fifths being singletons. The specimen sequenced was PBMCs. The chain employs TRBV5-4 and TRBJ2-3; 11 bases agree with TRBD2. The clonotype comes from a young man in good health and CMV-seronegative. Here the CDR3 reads CASSIAGGPEDTQYF. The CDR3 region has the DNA TGTGCCAGCAGCATAGCGGGAGGGCCTGAAGATACGCAGTATTTT.